A single sample is the source of the 16 T cell receptor beta chains below, sequenced in a study of blood T cell repertoires in COVID-19. Sequencing was performed with immunoSEQ multiplex PCR; in TCRdb, only in-frame clones are kept and a portion is missing. This repertoire shows 160,000 or so clones, about four fifths found once; its top ten account for 6.5% to 8%. Sequencing input: peripheral blood. Receptors originate from a man between 70 and 80 years old with active or convalescent COVID-19.

The chain recombines TRBV7-9 with TRBJ1-4, with D possibly matching TRBD1 (6 bases). The germline V gene encodes CDR1 SEHNR and CDR2 FQNEAQ (reference sequence). This CDR3 has 14 amino acids. V shed 8 bases and J shed 7 bases, with 17 bases lying between them. The CDR3 DNA reads TGTGCCAGCGGCTGGGGGCGGTCGGGTGAAAAACTGTTTTTT. Its translation is CASGWGRSGEKLFF.

The V gene is TRBV19, the J gene TRBJ1-2, with 7 positions matching TRBD1. Germline V gene sequence: CDR1 LNHDA, CDR2 SQIVND (reference sequence). This CDR3 has 15 residues. With V trimmed by 3 bases and J by 6 bases, 10 bases remained unmatched. The CDR3 DNA is TGTGCCAGTAGTATCACAGGGGCGGGTTTCGATGGCTACACCTTC. Its translation is CASSITGAGFDGYTF.

The chain links TRBV4-1 to TRBJ2-3; TRBD2 agrees at 13 bases. The germline CDR1 and CDR2 sequences are MGHRA and YSYEKL. With V trimmed by 4 bases and J by 2 bases, 9 bases remained unmatched. CDR3 length: 18 residues. This CDR3 reads CASSPTSGGPAYTDTQYF. The CDR3 DNA reads as TGCGCCAGCAGCCCGACTAGCGGGGGGCCCGCATACACAGATACGCAGTATTTT.

The CDR3 DNA sequence: TGTGCCAGCAGTTCCTACAGGGCGGACACTGAAGCTTTCTTT. This translates into CASSSYRADTEAFF. This chain uses TRBV2 with TRBJ1-1, with a tentative D call TRBD1 (6 bases). The CDR3 is 14 amino acids. CDR1 is SNHLY and CDR2 is FYNNEI in the germline V gene. Trimming removed 5 bases from V and 3 bases from J, with 13 bases in between.

This chain links TRBV28 with TRBJ2-6; D not resolved. Germline loops: CDR1 MDHEN, CDR2 SYDVKM. Trimming pared 5 bases from V and 2 bases from J, leaving 10 bases between. The length of the CDR3 is 15 residues. CDR3 DNA: TGTGCCAGCAGTGCCGCCCTAGCTGGGGCCAACGTCCTGACTTTC. It translates to CASSAALAGANVLTF.

The chain employs TRBV3-1 (or the pseudogene TRBV3-2) and TRBJ2-1, with D perhaps TRBD2 (6 bases). The CDR3 consists of 14 residues. The germline gives CDR1 LGHDT, CDR2 YNNKEL (reference sequence). Deletions cut 4 bases from V and 4 bases from J, with 11 bases between. CDR3 bases: TGTGCCAGCAGCCCTCGTCGGGGGTACAATGAGCAGTTCTTC. Translated, it gives CASSPRRGYNEQFF.

This chain joins TRBV7-9 and TRBJ1-1, with D tentatively TRBD1 (5 bases). This CDR3 is 13 amino acids long. Trimming pared 6 bases from V and 4 bases from J, leaving 12 bases between. Germline CDR1 reads SEHNR; CDR2 reads FQNEAQ (reference sequence). The CDR3 bases are TGTGCCAGCAGTTCGATCCAGGGCACTGAAGCTTTCTTT. Amino acids: CASSSIQGTEAFF.

The table lists this clone with a count of one. The genes are TRBV3-1 (or the pseudogene TRBV3-2) and TRBJ2-7, with D unresolved. The CDR3 is made up of 13 amino acids. The germline CDR1 and CDR2 sequences are LGHDT and YNNKEL (reference sequence). Trimming removed 4 bases from V and 6 bases from J, with 13 bases in between. CDR3 region: CASSPFKSSEQYF. The CDR3 DNA sequence: TGTGCCAGCAGCCCCTTCAAATCGAGCGAGCAGTACTTC.

The V gene is TRBV18, the J gene TRBJ1-5; 7 positions match TRBD1. CDR1 is KGHSH and CDR2 is LQKENI in the germline V gene. Trimming cost V 0 bases and J 2 bases; bases outside gene matches: 4. CDR3 length: 16 amino acids. The CDR3 bases are TGTGCCAGCTCACCACCGAAGACAGGGCGCAATCAGCCCCAGCATTTT. Its protein is CASSPPKTGRNQPQHF.

This clone appeared a few times. This rearrangement joins TRBV5-4 to TRBJ1-6; TRBD1 aligns across 8 bases. The CDR3 runs to 17 residues. V was clipped by 0 bases and J by 3 bases; unmatched bases: 5. CDR1 and CDR2 from the germline V gene are SGHNT and YYREEE (reference sequence). CDR3 coding DNA: TGTGCCAGCAGCTTGGGACAGGGGAATATCTATAATTCACCCCTCCACTTT. Residues: CASSLGQGNIYNSPLHF.

This clone was found a few times. The chain uses TRBV7-2 and TRBJ1-2; a possible D gene is TRBD1 (6 bases). CDR1 is SGHTA, CDR2 FQGNSA, per germline. CDR3 length equals 14 residues. V was trimmed by 0 bases and J by 8 bases, leaving 13 bases between them. CDR3 sequence: CASSLAGQGMGYTF. The CDR3 coding sequence is TGTGCCAGCAGCTTAGCGGGACAAGGGATGGGCTACACCTTC.

This clone is a singleton in its sample. The V call is TRBV7-2, the J call TRBJ2-3; the D gene is possibly TRBD2 (7 bases). The CDR3 contains 16 residues. Germline V gene lookup returns CDR1 SGHTA and CDR2 FQGNSA. With 3 bases removed from V and 2 bases from J, the gap between germline ends came to 15 bases. The CDR3 coding sequence is TGTGCCAGCAGCTTTACGGGGGGCCATGTCACAGATACGCAGTATTTT. This sequence encodes CASSFTGGHVTDTQYF.

This rearrangement joins TRBV27 to TRBJ2-1; 11 bases agree with TRBD2. The CDR3 extends over 17 amino acids. Germline V gene sequence: CDR1 MNHEY, CDR2 SMNVEV (reference sequence). Unmatched junction bases numbered 17, after V lost 11 bases and J lost 5 bases. The chain's CDR3 is CASGTPPLAGVNNEQFF. The CDR3 nucleotides are TGTGCCTCCGGGACGCCTCCACTAGCGGGAGTTAACAATGAGCAGTTCTTC.

The chain is built from TRBV5-6 and TRBJ2-5; TRBD1 agrees at 9 bases. The ends lost 4 bases at V and 5 bases at J; junction bases unmatched: 9. Germline-derived CDR1 and CDR2 are SGHDT and YYEEEE. CDR3 size: 15 residues. In DNA form, the CDR3 reads TGTGCCAGCAGCCCTACAGGGGGCCCGCGCGAGACCCAGTACTTC. Protein sequence: CASSPTGGPRETQYF.

The gene calls are TRBV4-2 and TRBJ2-1; TRBD2 agrees at 12 bases. Per the germline V gene, CDR1 is LGHNA and CDR2 is YNFKEQ. The CDR3 is 16 amino acids. V was clipped by 5 bases and J by 5 bases; unmatched bases: 7. The DNA of the CDR3 is TGTGCCAGCAGCGGTGTAGCTAGCGGGAGGGACAATGAGCAGTTCTTC. Amino acid sequence: CASSGVASGRDNEQFF.

V gene TRBV18 combines with J gene TRBJ1-2; D is possibly TRBD1 (6 bases). CDR3 length: 16 residues. V was pared by 3 bases and J by 1 base, with 15 bases between. Germline V CDR1 and CDR2: KGHSH, LQKENI. The CDR3 is CASSPTFGGLNYGYTF. CDR3 DNA: TGTGCCAGCTCACCGACGTTCGGGGGGCTTAACTATGGCTACACCTTC.